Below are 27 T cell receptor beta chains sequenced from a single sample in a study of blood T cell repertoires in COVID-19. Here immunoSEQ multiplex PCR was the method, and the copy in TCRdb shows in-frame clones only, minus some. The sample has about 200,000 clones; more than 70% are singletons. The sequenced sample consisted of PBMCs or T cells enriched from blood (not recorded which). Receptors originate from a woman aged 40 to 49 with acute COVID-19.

The CDR3 loop is CASRGQGNTEAFF. CDR3 DNA sequence: TGTGCCAGTCGCGGACAGGGGAACACTGAAGCTTTCTTT. The chain has TRBV19 and TRBJ1-1; 8 bases are a match to TRBD1. The J segment lost 1 base and the V segment lost 8 bases, leaving 3 bases of the junction unmatched. This CDR3 spans 13 amino acids. Per the germline V gene, CDR1 is LNHDA and CDR2 is SQIVND (reference sequence).

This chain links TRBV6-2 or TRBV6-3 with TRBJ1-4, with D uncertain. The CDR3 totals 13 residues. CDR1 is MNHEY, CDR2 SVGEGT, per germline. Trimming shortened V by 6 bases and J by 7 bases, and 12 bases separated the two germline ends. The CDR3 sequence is CASSTIAGEKLFF. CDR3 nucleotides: TGTGCCAGCAGCACAATCGCGGGTGAAAAACTGTTTTTT.

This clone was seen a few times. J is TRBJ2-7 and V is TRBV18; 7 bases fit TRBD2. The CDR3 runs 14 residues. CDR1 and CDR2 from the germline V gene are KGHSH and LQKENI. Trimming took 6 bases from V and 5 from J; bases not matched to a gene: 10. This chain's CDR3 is CASSPVGRPNEQYF. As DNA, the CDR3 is TGTGCCAGCTCTCCGGTCGGGAGGCCCAACGAGCAGTACTTC.

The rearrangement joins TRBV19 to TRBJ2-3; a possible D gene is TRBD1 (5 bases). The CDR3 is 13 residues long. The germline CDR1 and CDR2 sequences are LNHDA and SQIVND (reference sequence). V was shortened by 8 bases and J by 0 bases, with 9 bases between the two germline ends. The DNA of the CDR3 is TGTGCCAGTGGGGCATTTAGCACAGATACGCAGTATTTT. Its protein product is CASGAFSTDTQYF.

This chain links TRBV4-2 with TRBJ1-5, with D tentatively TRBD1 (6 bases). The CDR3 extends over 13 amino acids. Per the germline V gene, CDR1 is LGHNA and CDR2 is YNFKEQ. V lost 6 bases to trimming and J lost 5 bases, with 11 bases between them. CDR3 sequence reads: CASRAGADQPQHF. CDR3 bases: TGTGCCAGCAGAGCGGGGGCGGATCAGCCCCAGCATTTT.

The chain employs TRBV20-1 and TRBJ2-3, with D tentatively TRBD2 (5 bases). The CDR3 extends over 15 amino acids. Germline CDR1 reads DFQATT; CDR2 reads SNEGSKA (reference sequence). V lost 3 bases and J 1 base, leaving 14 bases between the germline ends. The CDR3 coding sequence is TGCAGTGCTAGTGCTGCGGGTGGGGGCACAGATACGCAGTATTTT. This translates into CSASAAGGGTDTQYF.

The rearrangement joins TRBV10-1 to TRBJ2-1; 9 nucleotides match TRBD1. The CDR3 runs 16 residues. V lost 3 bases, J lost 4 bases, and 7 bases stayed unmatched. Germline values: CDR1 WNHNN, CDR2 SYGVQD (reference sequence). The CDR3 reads CASSDVGTGKYNEQFF. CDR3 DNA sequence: TGCGCCAGCAGTGACGTTGGGACAGGGAAGTACAATGAGCAGTTCTTC.

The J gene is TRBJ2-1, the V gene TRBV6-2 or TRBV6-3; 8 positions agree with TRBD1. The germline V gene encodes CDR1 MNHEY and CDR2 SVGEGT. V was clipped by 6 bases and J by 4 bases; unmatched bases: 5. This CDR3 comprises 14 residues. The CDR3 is CASSPDREYNEQFF. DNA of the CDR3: TGTGCCAGCAGCCCGGACAGGGAATACAATGAGCAGTTCTTC.

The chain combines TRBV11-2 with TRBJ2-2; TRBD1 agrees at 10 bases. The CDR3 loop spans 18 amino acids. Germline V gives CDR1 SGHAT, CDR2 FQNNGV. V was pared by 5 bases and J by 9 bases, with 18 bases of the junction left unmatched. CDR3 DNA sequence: TGTGCCAGCAGCCACCCCTTATGGACAGGGGGTCCCCTACGGGAGCTGTTTTTT. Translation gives CASSHPLWTGGPLRELFF.

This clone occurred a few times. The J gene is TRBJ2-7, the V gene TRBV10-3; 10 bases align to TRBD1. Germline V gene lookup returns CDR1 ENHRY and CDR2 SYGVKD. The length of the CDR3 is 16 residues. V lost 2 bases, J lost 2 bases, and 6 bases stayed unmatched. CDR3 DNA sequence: TGTGCCATCAGTGAGCCGGGACAGGGGAGCACCTACGAGCAGTACTTC. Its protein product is CAISEPGQGSTYEQYF.

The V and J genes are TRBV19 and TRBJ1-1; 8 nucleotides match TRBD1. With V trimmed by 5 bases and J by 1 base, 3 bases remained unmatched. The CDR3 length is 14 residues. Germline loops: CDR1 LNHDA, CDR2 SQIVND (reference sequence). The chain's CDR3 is CASSLGQGNTEAFF. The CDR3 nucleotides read TGTGCCAGTAGTTTAGGACAGGGGAACACTGAAGCTTTCTTT.

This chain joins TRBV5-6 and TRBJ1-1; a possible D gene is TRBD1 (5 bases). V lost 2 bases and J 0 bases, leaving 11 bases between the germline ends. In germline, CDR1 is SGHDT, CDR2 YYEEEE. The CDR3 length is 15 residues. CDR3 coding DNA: TGTGCCAGCAGCTTCGGGGGGACGCTGAACACTGAAGCTTTCTTT. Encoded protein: CASSFGGTLNTEAFF.

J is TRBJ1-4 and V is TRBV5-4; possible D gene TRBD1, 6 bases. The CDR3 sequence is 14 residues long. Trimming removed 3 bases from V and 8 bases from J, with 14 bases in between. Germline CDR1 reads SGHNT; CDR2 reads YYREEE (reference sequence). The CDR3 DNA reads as TGTGCCAGCAGCTCAACAGGGTCGTCCGAAAAACTGTTTTTT. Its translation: CASSSTGSSEKLFF.

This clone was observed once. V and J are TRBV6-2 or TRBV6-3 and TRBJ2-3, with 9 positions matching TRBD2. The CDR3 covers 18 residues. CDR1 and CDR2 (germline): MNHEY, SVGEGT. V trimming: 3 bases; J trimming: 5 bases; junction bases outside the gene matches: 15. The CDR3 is CASSYRARISGGGDTQYF. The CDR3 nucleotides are TGTGCCAGCAGTTATAGGGCCCGGATTAGCGGGGGAGGAGATACGCAGTATTTT.

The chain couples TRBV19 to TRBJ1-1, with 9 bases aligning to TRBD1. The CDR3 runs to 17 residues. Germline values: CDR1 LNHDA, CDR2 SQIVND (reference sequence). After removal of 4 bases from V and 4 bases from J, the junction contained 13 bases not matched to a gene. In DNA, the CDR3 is TGTGCCAGTAGTACGCCGGGACAGGGACCACGGGGCACTGAAGCTTTCTTT. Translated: CASSTPGQGPRGTEAFF.

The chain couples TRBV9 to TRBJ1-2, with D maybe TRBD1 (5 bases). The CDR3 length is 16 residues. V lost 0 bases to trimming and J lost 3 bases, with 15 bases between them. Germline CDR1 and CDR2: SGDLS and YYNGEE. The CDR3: CASSVALQGRYYGYTF. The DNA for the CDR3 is TGTGCCAGCAGCGTAGCTCTCCAGGGCAGATACTATGGCTACACCTTC.

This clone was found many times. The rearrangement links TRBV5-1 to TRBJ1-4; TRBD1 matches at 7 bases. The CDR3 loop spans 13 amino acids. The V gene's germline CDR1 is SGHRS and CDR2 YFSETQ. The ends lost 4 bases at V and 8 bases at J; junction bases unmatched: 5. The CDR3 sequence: CASSEQGNEKLFF. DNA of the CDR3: TGCGCCAGCAGCGAACAGGGGAACGAAAAACTGTTTTTT.

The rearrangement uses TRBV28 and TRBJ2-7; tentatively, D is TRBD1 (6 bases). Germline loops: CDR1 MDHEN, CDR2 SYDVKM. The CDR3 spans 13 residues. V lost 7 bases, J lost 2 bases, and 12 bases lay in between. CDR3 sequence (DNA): TGTGCCAGCACCAGGGGTGCAACCTACGAGCAGTACTTC. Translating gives CASTRGATYEQYF.

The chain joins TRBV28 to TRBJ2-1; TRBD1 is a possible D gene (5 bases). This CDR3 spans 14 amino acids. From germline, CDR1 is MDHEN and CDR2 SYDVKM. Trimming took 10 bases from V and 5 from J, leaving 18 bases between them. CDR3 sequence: CATRAAGMNNEQFF. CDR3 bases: TGTGCCACAAGGGCGGCAGGGATGAACAATGAGCAGTTCTTC. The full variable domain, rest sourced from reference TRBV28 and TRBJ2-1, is DVKVTQSSRYLVKRTGEKVFLECVQDMDHENMFWYRQDPGLGLRLIYFSYDVKMKEKGDIPEGYSVSREKKERFSLILESASTNQTSMYLCATRAAGMNNEQFFGPGTRLTVL.

The CDR3, as DNA: TGTGCCAGCAGCTTACAGGGACAGAGCTCCTACGAGCAGTACTTC. It specifies CASSLQGQSSYEQYF. This chain uses TRBV11-1 with TRBJ2-7; 7 bases agree with TRBD1. The V gene's germline CDR1 is SGHAT and CDR2 FQDESV (reference sequence). The V gene end was trimmed by 2 bases and the J gene end by 0 bases; junction bases not matched to a gene: 4. This CDR3 is built from 15 residues. Based on the CDR3 plus reference TRBV11-1 and TRBJ2-7, the full variable domain is EAEVAQSPRYKITEKSQAVAFWCDPISGHATLYWYRQILGQGPELLVQFQDESVVDDSQLPKDRFSAERLKGVDSTLKIQPAELGDSAMYLCASSLQGQSSYEQYFGPGTRLTVT.

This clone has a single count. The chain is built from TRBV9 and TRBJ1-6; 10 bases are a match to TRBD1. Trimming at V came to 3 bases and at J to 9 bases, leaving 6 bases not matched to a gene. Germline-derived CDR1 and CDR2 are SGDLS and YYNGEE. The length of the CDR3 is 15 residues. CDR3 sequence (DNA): TGTGCCAGCAGCGCCCGGGACAGGGGAAGTTCACCCCTCCACTTT. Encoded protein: CASSARDRGSSPLHF.

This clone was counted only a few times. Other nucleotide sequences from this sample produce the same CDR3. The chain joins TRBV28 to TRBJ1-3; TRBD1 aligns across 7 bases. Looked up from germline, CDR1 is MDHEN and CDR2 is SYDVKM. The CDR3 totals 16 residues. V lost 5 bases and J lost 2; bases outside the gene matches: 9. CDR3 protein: CASSTQGTGAGNTIYF. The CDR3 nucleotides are TGTGCCAGCAGTACACAGGGGACGGGAGCTGGAAACACCATATATTTT.

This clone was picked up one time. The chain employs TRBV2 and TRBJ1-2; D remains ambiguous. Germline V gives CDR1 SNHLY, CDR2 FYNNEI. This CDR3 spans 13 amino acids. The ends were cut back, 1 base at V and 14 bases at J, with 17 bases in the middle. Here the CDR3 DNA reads TGTGCCAGCAGTGAAGGTTCAGGCCTAACGATGACCTTC. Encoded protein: CASSEGSGLTMTF. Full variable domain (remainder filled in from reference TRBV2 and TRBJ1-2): EPEVTQTPSHQVTQMGQEVILRCVPISNHLYFYWYRQILGQKVEFLVSFYNNEISEKSEIFDDQFSVERPDGSNFTLKIRSTKLEDSAMYFCASSEGSGLTMTFGSGTRLTVV.

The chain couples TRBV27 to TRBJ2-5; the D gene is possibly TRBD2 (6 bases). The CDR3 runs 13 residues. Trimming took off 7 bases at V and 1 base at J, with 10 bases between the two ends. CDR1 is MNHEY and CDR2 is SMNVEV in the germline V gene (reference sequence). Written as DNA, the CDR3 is TGTGCCAGCATCCGCGGGGTCCAAGAGACCCAGTACTTC. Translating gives CASIRGVQETQYF.

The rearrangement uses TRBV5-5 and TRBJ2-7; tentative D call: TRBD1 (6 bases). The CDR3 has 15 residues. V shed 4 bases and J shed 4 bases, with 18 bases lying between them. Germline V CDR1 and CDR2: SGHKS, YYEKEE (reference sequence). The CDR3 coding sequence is TGTGCCAGCAGCCCCTCTGGACAGTCTGTTTACGAGCAGTACTTC. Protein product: CASSPSGQSVYEQYF.

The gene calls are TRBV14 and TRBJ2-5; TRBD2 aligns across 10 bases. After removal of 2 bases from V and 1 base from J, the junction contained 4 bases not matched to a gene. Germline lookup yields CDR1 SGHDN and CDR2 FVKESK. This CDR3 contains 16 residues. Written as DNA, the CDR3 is TGTGCCAGCAGCCAAATACTAGCGGGGAGCCAAGAGACCCAGTACTTC. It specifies CASSQILAGSQETQYF.

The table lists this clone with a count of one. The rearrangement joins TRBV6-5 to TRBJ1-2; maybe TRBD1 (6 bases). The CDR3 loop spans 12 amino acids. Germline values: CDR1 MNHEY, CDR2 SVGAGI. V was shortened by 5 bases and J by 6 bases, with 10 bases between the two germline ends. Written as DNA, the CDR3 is TGTGCCAGCAGTCTCTCAGGGGATGGCTACACCTTC. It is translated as CASSLSGDGYTF.